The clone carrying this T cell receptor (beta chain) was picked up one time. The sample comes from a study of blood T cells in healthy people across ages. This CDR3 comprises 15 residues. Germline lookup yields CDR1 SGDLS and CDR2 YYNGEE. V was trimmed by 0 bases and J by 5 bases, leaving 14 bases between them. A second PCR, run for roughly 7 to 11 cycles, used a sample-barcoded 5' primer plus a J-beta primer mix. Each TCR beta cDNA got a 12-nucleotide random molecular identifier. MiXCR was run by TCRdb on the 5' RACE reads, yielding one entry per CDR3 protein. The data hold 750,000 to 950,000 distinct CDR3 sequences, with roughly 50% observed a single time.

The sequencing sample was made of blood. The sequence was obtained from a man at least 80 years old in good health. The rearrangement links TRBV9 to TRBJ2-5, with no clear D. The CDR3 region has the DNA TGTGCCAGCAGCGTAGCGGTGGGGTCTGGCGAGACCCAGTACTTC. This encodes CASSVAVGSGETQYF. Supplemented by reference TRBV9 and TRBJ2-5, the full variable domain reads DSGVTQTPKHLITATGQRVTLRCSPRSGDLSVYWYQQSLDQGLQFLIQYYNGEERAKGNILERFSAQQFPDLHSELNLSSLELGDSALYFCASSVAVGSGETQYFGPGTRLLVL.